One and the same sample provided the 14 T cell receptor beta chains below, sequenced in a study of OX40 agonist ivuxolimab in advanced cancers. The method was immunoSEQ multiplex PCR; TCRdb's version includes in-frame clones alone and lacks a portion of them. The sample shows tens of thousands of clones, over 75% of them seen only once. This specimen was CD4+ or CD8+ T cells sorted from blood, taken in a trial of the OX40 agonist ivuxolimab. The receptor source for this set is an adult with an advanced solid tumor such as melanoma, head and neck, liver or kidney cancer.

This clone occurred a few times. The chain uses TRBV2 and TRBJ1-5, with D maybe TRBD1 (5 bases). CDR1 SNHLY and CDR2 FYNNEI come from the germline V gene. Trimming shortened V by 4 bases and J by 4 bases, and 8 bases separated the two germline ends. This CDR3 spans 13 amino acids. CDR3 residues: CASSAQGNQPQHF. For the CDR3, the DNA is TGTGCCAGCAGTGCCCAGGGAAATCAGCCCCAGCATTTT.

V gene TRBV4-1 combines with J gene TRBJ2-7; 9 nucleotides align to TRBD1. In germline, CDR1 is MGHRA, CDR2 YSYEKL. The CDR3 totals 17 residues. Trimming at V came to 4 bases and at J to 0 bases, leaving 10 bases not matched to a gene. CDR3 coding DNA: TGCGCCAGCAGCCGGGTACAGGGGGCGATACTCTCCTACGAGCAGTACTTC. Translating gives CASSRVQGAILSYEQYF.

V is TRBV5-1 and J is TRBJ2-1; 9 bases fit TRBD2. The germline V gene has CDR1 SGHRS and CDR2 YFSETQ. The CDR3 spans 16 residues. The J segment lost 6 bases and the V segment lost 6 bases, leaving 13 bases of the junction unmatched. CDR3 amino acids: CASTVSLSGRINEQFF. In nucleotides, the CDR3 is TGCGCCAGCACCGTCTCACTTAGCGGGAGAATCAATGAGCAGTTCTTC.

This clone was observed a single time. The V call is TRBV6-1, the J call TRBJ1-4; unclear D gene. CDR3 length equals 14 residues. Deletions cut 4 bases from V and 8 bases from J, with 14 bases between. The germline CDR1 and CDR2 sequences are MNHNS and SASEGT. This chain's CDR3 is CASSGANNGEKLFF. DNA of the CDR3: TGTGCCAGCAGTGGCGCAAACAATGGAGAAAAACTGTTTTTT.

V and J are TRBV6-6 and TRBJ2-2; possible D gene TRBD2, 6 bases. The CDR3 spans 12 residues. Germline V lookup: CDR1 MNHNY, CDR2 SVGAGI (reference sequence). V was shortened by 7 bases and J by 6 bases, with 9 bases between the two germline ends. The CDR3 reads CASTPGAGELFF. DNA of the CDR3: TGTGCCAGCACGCCGGGGGCCGGGGAGCTGTTTTTT.

This clone came up once. The rearrangement joins TRBV27 to TRBJ1-3; D is unresolved. CDR3 length equals 14 residues. The V gene lost 5 bases and the J gene lost 4 bases, with 12 bases spanning the gap. Germline-derived CDR1 and CDR2 are MNHEY and SMNVEV (reference sequence). Here the CDR3 reads CASSQTSGGNTIYF. CDR3 in DNA: TGTGCCAGCAGTCAGACTAGTGGGGGAAACACCATATATTTT.

The CDR3 region is CASSELGTEQFF. CDR3 bases: TGTGCCAGCAGTGAATTAGGGACCGAGCAGTTCTTC. The chain employs TRBV25-1 and TRBJ2-1; D tentatively fits TRBD1 or TRBD2 (5 bases each). The CDR3 runs 12 residues. Looked up from germline, CDR1 is MGHDK and CDR2 is SYGVNS. Trimming shortened V by 1 base and J by 10 bases, and 8 bases separated the two germline ends.

The gene calls are TRBV5-4 and TRBJ2-5; D might be TRBD2 (6 bases). Trimming cost V 4 bases and J 5 bases, with 12 bases left between them. This CDR3 comprises 13 residues. CDR1 is SGHNT, CDR2 YYREEE, per germline (reference sequence). The CDR3, as DNA: TGTGCCAGCAGCACATCGGAGGGGGAGACCCAGTACTTC. This translates into CASSTSEGETQYF.

A remark on this clone: This same CDR3 is encoded by further DNA sequences in the sample. CDR3 sequence: CASSVAQSSYEQYF. The CDR3 bases are TGTGCCAGCAGCGTAGCTCAAAGCTCCTACGAGCAGTACTTC. The gene calls are TRBV9 and TRBJ2-7; no reliable D call. With 0 bases removed from V and 0 bases from J, the gap between germline ends came to 7 bases. This CDR3 region has 14 residues. Germline lookup yields CDR1 SGDLS and CDR2 YYNGEE.

This rearrangement joins TRBV4-2 to TRBJ2-1; the D is unclear. Per germline, CDR1 LGHNA and CDR2 YNFKEQ. Trimming removed 1 base from V and 6 bases from J, with 4 bases in between. The CDR3 contains 12 residues. In nucleotides, the CDR3 is TGTGCCAGCAGCCAAGGGGGCAATGAGCAGTTCTTC. It specifies CASSQGGNEQFF.

This clone was observed once. The chain has TRBV15 and TRBJ2-3; D is unclear. Trimming pared 5 bases from V and 1 base from J, leaving 4 bases between. The CDR3 spans 12 residues. Germline CDR1 is LNHNV and CDR2 is YYDKDF (reference sequence). The CDR3 sequence is CATSSRTDTQYF. The DNA of the CDR3 is TGTGCCACCAGCTCCCGCACAGATACGCAGTATTTT.

The chain links TRBV10-3 to TRBJ1-2, with a weak D call TRBD1 (6 bases). The CDR3 runs 13 residues. CDR1 is ENHRY and CDR2 is SYGVKD in the germline V gene. Trimming took 6 bases from V and 8 from J, leaving 16 bases between them. For the CDR3, the DNA is TGTGCCATCAGGGACAGTAGGGGGGGCGGCTACACCTTC. Translation: CAIRDSRGGGYTF.

By its share, this clone is medium-sized (0.01 to 0.1%). The chain has TRBV29-1 and TRBJ2-7, with TRBD1 matching over 8 bases. The CDR3 has 13 amino acids. Germline-derived CDR1 and CDR2 are SQVTM and ANQGSEA. Trimming removed 6 bases from V and 6 bases from J; junction bases left unmatched: 10. CDR3 amino acids: CSVGSLDRAEQYF. The CDR3 nucleotides read TGCAGCGTGGGCTCCTTGGACAGGGCCGAGCAGTACTTC.

The genes are TRBV19 and TRBJ2-3; 8 positions match TRBD2. The V gene's germline CDR1 is LNHDA and CDR2 SQIVND (reference sequence). V was pared by 6 bases and J by 4 bases, with 9 bases of the junction left unmatched. This CDR3 region has 15 residues. The CDR3 spells CASRGTSFGPDTQYF. The CDR3 nucleotides read TGTGCCAGTAGAGGGACTAGTTTCGGCCCAGATACGCAGTATTTT.